This T cell receptor (beta chain) came from a study of OX40 agonist ivuxolimab in advanced cancers. Study context: Checkpoint inhibitors had been given previously to roughly 36% of patients.

Germline CDR1 reads SGHNT; CDR2 reads YENEEA. The CDR3 is made up of 12 amino acids. V was cut by 3 bases and J by 8 bases, with 8 bases left in between. The assay was immunoSEQ multiplex PCR, and TCRdb's table has in-frame clones only and misses some. The data show roughly 20,000 clones, around 80% seen once. Comment on this clone: Its target is unknown.

Study outcomes and limitations: CD8+ T cells were the subset that, on average, had more expanded clones than CD4+. CD4+ and CD8+ T cells in blood underwent clonal expansion by week 6 at 0.1 to 3.0 mg/kg.

The clonotype originates from an adult with an advanced solid tumor such as melanoma, head and neck, liver or kidney cancer. The sample in question was CD4+ or CD8+ T cells sorted from blood, obtained in a trial of the OX40 agonist ivuxolimab. This chain connects TRBV11-3 to TRBJ2-1; possible D gene TRBD2, 6 bases. DNA of the CDR3: TGTGCCAGCAGCTTGGGCGGGGATGAGCAGTTCTTC. Protein: CASSLGGDEQFF.